This T cell receptor (beta chain) is drawn from a study of memory CD4+ T cells and cytomegalovirus serostatus. V was pared by 2 bases and J by 0 bases, with 13 bases between. This CDR3 spans 16 amino acids. Germline-derived CDR1 and CDR2 are MNHEY and SVGAGI. The sort gate was single viable CD3+CD4+CD8-CD45RO+ cells for memory CD4+ T cells. Total CD4+ T cells were enriched by CD4 positive selection. The method was immunoSEQ multiplex PCR; TCRdb's version includes in-frame clones alone and lacks a portion of them. The table shows over 60,000 clones, with more than 75% occurring only once. This receptor was obtained from an adult in good health and CMV-seronegative. The chain couples TRBV6-5 to TRBJ1-2; no definite D call. Source material: memory CD4+ T cells from blood. In DNA, the CDR3 is TGTGCCAGCAGTTACCACCCTGATGGGGCTAACTATGGCTACACCTTC. As protein: CASSYHPDGANYGYTF.